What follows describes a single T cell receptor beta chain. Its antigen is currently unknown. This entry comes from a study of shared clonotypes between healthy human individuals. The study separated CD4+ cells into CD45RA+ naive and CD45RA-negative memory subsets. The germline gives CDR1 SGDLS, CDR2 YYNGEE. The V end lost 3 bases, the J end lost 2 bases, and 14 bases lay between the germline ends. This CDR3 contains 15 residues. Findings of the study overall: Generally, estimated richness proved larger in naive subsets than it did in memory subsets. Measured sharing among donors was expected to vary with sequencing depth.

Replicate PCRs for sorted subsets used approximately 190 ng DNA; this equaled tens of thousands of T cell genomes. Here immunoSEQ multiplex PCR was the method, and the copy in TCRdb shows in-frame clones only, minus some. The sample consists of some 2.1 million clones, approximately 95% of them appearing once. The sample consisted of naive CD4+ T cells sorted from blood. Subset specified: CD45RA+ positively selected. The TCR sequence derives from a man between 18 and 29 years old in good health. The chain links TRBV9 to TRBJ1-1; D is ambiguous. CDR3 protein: CASSAGLTVNTEAFF. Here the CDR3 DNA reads TGTGCCAGCAGCGCCGGGTTAACGGTTAACACTGAAGCTTTCTTT. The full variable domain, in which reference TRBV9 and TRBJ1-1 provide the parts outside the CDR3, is DSGVTQTPKHLITATGQRVTLRCSPRSGDLSVYWYQQSLDQGLQFLIQYYNGEERAKGNILERFSAQQFPDLHSELNLSSLELGDSALYFCASSAGLTVNTEAFFGQGTRLTVV.